The following is a T cell receptor (beta chain) sequence with its context. V was clipped by 4 bases and J by 0 bases, with 12 bases between them. Germline V lookup: CDR1 MNHEY, CDR2 SMNVEV (reference sequence). This CDR3 is built from 16 residues. As processed by the authors: Amplification of reference gene primers was used by the study to estimate nucleated cell counts. Produced via immunoSEQ multiplex PCR; TCRdb's table is partial and in-frame only. V, J and clone size reflect that table, while D and trimming were determined from the DNA. The sample has approximately 250,000 clones; around 86% are singletons. The sample comes from a study of blood T cell repertoires in COVID-19. In the study overall: Acute and convalescent COVID-19 samples came from the United States, Italy and Spain. PBMCs, B-cell-depleted T cells, or T cells provided the cDNA or gDNA that made up the material.

Sample: peripheral blood. The chain has TRBV27 and TRBJ2-2; D call uncertain. The origin of this receptor is a man aged 40-49 years with active or convalescent COVID-19. The CDR3 reads CASSSFRVSNTGELFF. The CDR3 nucleotides are TGTGCCAGCAGTTCCTTTCGGGTCTCGAACACCGGGGAGCTGTTTTTT.